This passage covers 5 T cell receptor beta chains from one sample sequenced in a study of early T cells in non-severe SARS-CoV-2 infection. MiXCR was run by TCRdb on the 5' RACE reads, yielding one entry per CDR3 protein. There are 65,000 to 95,000 distinct CDR3 sequences in the sample; 12% occur only once, and less than 20% lies in the top ten. This sample comprised whole blood, obtained at baseline. The receptor source for this set is an adult who was a healthcare worker with PCR-confirmed SARS-CoV-2 infection or an uninfected control (not recorded which). The donor label of this sample is uncertain.

This clonotype was detected many times. This chain's CDR3 is CASSQDAGGEQYF. In DNA form, the CDR3 reads TGCGCCAGCAGCCAAGATGCGGGAGGCGAGCAGTACTTC. The chain carries TRBV4-3 and TRBJ2-7; 8 positions match TRBD2. CDR1 is LGHNA, CDR2 YSLEER, per germline. The trim removed 0 bases at V and 6 bases at J, leaving 1 base unmatched. The CDR3 is 13 amino acids.

The CDR3 DNA reads TGTGCCAGCACCATTAGCGGGAGGGCCCTCAATGAGCAGTTCTTC. Its translation is CASTISGRALNEQFF. This chain uses TRBV12-3 or TRBV12-4 with TRBJ2-1, with 11 bases lining up with TRBD2. The CDR3 totals 15 residues. The ends lost 7 bases at V and 6 bases at J; junction bases unmatched: 8.

This clonotype has more than one count but fewer than ten. The V gene is TRBV29-1, the J gene TRBJ2-5; possibly TRBD1 for D (5 bases). Trimming left V 6 bases short and J 4 bases short, with 15 bases between. The germline V gene encodes CDR1 SQVTM and CDR2 ANQGSEA. This CDR3 region has 13 residues. Written as DNA, the CDR3 is TGCAGCGTACAGGACCCGGGTGGAGAGACCCAGTACTTC. Translation: CSVQDPGGETQYF. Variable domain in full (rest from reference TRBV29-1 and TRBJ2-5): SAVISQKPSRDICQRGTSLTIQCQVDSQVTMMFWYRQQPGQSLTLIATANQGSEATYESGFVIDKFPISRPNLTFSTLTVSNMSPEDSSIYLCSVQDPGGETQYFGPGTRLLVL.

This clonotype appeared a few times. The J gene is TRBJ2-7, the V gene TRBV6-2 or TRBV6-3; TRBD1 matches at 9 bases. CDR1 is MNHEY and CDR2 is SVGEGT in the germline V gene. Trimming cost V 5 bases and J 2 bases; bases outside gene matches: 4. This CDR3 is built from 14 residues. The CDR3 region has the DNA TGTGCCAGCAGTGACAGGGGGGGCACCTACGAGCAGTACTTC. The encoded protein is CASSDRGGTYEQYF.

This clonotype occurred a few times. V and J are TRBV5-8 and TRBJ2-5; D is perhaps TRBD2 (6 bases). V was trimmed by 1 base and J by 2 bases, leaving 9 bases between them. The CDR3 is made up of 14 amino acids. Germline lookup yields CDR1 SGHTS and CDR2 YDEGEE. This CDR3 reads CASSLMAGQETQYF. CDR3 nucleotide sequence: TGTGCCAGCAGCTTGATGGCGGGGCAAGAGACCCAGTACTTC.